Presented here are 11 T cell receptor beta chains from one specimen sequenced in a study of technical replicates of blood from a handful of donors. Assay used: immunoSEQ multiplex PCR; TCRdb lists only in-frame clones, some missing. Of more than 65,000 clones in the sample, about 95% were seen once. Sequenced: T cells isolated from PBMCs. All receptors derive from a human donor in good health.

This clone is a singleton in its sample. The V gene is TRBV7-9, the J gene TRBJ1-2; D is unclear. Germline lookup yields CDR1 SEHNR and CDR2 FQNEAQ (reference sequence). The length of the CDR3 is 16 residues. The ends were cut back, 1 base at V and 0 bases at J, with 12 bases in the middle. Here the CDR3 DNA reads TGTGCCAGCAGCTTAGTGGGAGACGGAGCTAACTATGGCTACACCTTC. Residues: CASSLVGDGANYGYTF.

V gene TRBV5-6 combines with J gene TRBJ2-3, with D tentatively TRBD1 (6 bases). The CDR3 is 13 amino acids. V shed 4 bases and J shed 5 bases, with 11 bases lying between them. Germline lookup yields CDR1 SGHDT and CDR2 YYEEEE. CDR3 bases: TGTGCCAGCAGCCCCGGGACAATAGATACGCAGTATTTT. It specifies CASSPGTIDTQYF.

J is TRBJ2-5 and V is TRBV9; weak D call: TRBD2 (7 bases). This CDR3 is 14 amino acids long. CDR1 is SGDLS and CDR2 is YYNGEE in the germline V gene. Between the trimmed V and J ends, which lost 4 bases and 7 bases, there was a span of 17 bases. The CDR3 reads CASSQSGGQVTQYF. The CDR3 DNA reads as TGTGCCAGCAGCCAGTCGGGGGGCCAGGTGACCCAGTACTTC.

The V and J genes are TRBV6-6 and TRBJ2-2, with D possibly TRBD2 on 6 matching bases. CDR1 and CDR2 from the germline V gene are MNHNY and SVGAGI (reference sequence). Between the trimmed V and J ends, which lost 2 bases and 4 bases, there was a span of 11 bases. CDR3 size: 15 residues. For the CDR3, the DNA is TGTGCCAGCAGTTACGGCCTGGGGGGCACCGGGGAGCTGTTTTTT. The encoded protein is CASSYGLGGTGELFF.

As regards this clone: A junction boundary mismatches the germline segment, possibly from a read error. J is TRBJ1-5 and V is TRBV5-1; 11 positions agree with TRBD1. Germline values: CDR1 SGHRS, CDR2 YFSETQ. The CDR3 is 15 residues long. The CDR3 protein is CASSLGQGDNQPQHF. CDR3 in DNA: TGCGCCAGCAGCCTGGGACAGGGGGACAATCAACCCCAGCATTTT.

CDR3 nucleotides: TGTGCCAGCAGCCTAACAGGGGGCAGAACTGAAGCTTTCTTT. It encodes CASSLTGGRTEAFF. The genes are TRBV5-6 and TRBJ1-1, with TRBD1 matching 9 bases. Germline-derived CDR1 and CDR2 are SGHDT and YYEEEE. V shed 4 bases, J shed 5 bases, and the junction held 6 bases outside the gene matches. The CDR3 length is 14 residues.

The chain recombines TRBV7-6 with TRBJ1-1, with 7 bases identical to TRBD1. Trimming took 5 bases from V and 7 from J; bases not matched to a gene: 7. The CDR3 spans 13 residues. Germline V CDR1 and CDR2: SGHVS, FNYEAQ. CDR3 amino acids: CASSTLNRGEAFF. CDR3 in DNA: TGTGCCAGCAGCACTCTAAACAGGGGTGAAGCTTTCTTT.

The CDR3 protein is CASSRQIPQHF. CDR3 DNA sequence: TGTGCCAGCTCACGTCAAATCCCCCAGCATTTT. The chain recombines TRBV18 with TRBJ1-5; D ambiguous. Germline lookup yields CDR1 KGHSH and CDR2 LQKENI. The V gene lost 4 bases and the J gene lost 10 bases, with 8 bases spanning the gap. The CDR3 runs 11 residues.

V and J are TRBV5-4 and TRBJ1-2, with 8 nucleotides matching TRBD1. The CDR3 contains 15 residues. V shed 4 bases and J 2 bases; nucleotides not matched to a gene: 7. Per germline, CDR1 SGHNT and CDR2 YYREEE (reference sequence). The CDR3 nucleotides are TGTGCCAGCAGCCCAGGAGGGGACAGGAACTATGGCTACACCTTC. Its translation: CASSPGGDRNYGYTF.

The gene calls are TRBV7-9 and TRBJ1-5; the match to TRBD1 covers 9 bases. Germline CDR1 and CDR2: SEHNR and FQNEAQ (reference sequence). The J segment lost 7 bases and the V segment lost 4 bases, leaving 14 bases of the junction unmatched. The CDR3 sequence is 17 residues long. CDR3: CASSSYSTDRGRQPQHF. The CDR3 DNA reads TGTGCCAGCAGCTCCTATAGTACCGACAGGGGGAGGCAGCCCCAGCATTTT.

V usage is TRBV6-1 and J usage is TRBJ1-2; TRBD1 might be the D (5 bases). The CDR3 runs 12 residues. Per germline, CDR1 MNHNS and CDR2 SASEGT. V was shortened by 3 bases and J by 5 bases, with 7 bases between the two germline ends. In DNA, the CDR3 is TGTGCCAGCAGTGATCGGGGGTATGGCTACACCTTC. Amino acids: CASSDRGYGYTF.